This T cell receptor (beta chain) originates from a study of beta chain features in type 1 diabetes. The study's findings and limits: TCRB CDR3 length was moderately but significantly reduced in all four CD4+ subsets of Type 1 diabetes patients. Type 1 diabetes patients showed fewer insertions and more deletions at VDJ junctions. It was not settled here whether HLA type affects TCRB rearrangement.

Averaging roughly 110 mL, one heparinised blood draw was given by each donor. Sorted cells reached over 95% purity in every population. Sequencing targeted expressed TCRB transcripts, as all isolated RNA had been reverse transcribed. Sequencing used immunoSEQ multiplex PCR; TCRdb keeps in-frame clones, though not all of them. Found here are around 690,000 clones, roughly an eighth of them singletons; the top ten hold around 0.12%. V lost 4 bases, J lost 7 bases, and 13 bases lay in between. Germline CDR1 LGHNA, CDR2 YSLEER. The CDR3 is 14 amino acids. This clone was seen a handful of times. Antigen specificity is unknown.

Sequenced: naive CD4+ T cells from blood. This clonotype was obtained from a man aged 25-45 years with type 1 diabetes. The chain links TRBV4-3 to TRBJ2-2; TRBD1 or TRBD2 may be the D gene (5 bases each). CDR3 protein: CASSRDQEFGELFF. The CDR3 region has the DNA TGCGCCAGCAGCCGGGACCAAGAGTTCGGGGAGCTGTTTTTT.